The 32 T cell receptor beta chains listed next were all sequenced from one sample in a study of T cells in Graves' hyperthyroidism and ophthalmopathy. Amplification yielded TCR beta CDR3 regions, with RNA transcripts as the source. Carried out on the TCR CDR3, a first-round RT-PCR used the HTBI primer set. TCRdb reprocessed the multiplex PCR reads via MiXCR and lists one record per CDR3 protein. The sample carries over 500,000 distinct CDR3 sequences, about 15% recorded once. Sequences were obtained from blood. The receptor set was obtained from a middle-aged woman with Graves' hyperthyroidism.

This clonotype turned up a few times. The chain links TRBV29-1 to TRBJ1-1; D is possibly TRBD1 (5 bases). Trimming left V 4 bases short and J 7 bases short, with 22 bases between. The CDR3 extends over 15 amino acids. Germline loops: CDR1 SQVTM, CDR2 ANQGSEA. CDR3 protein: CSVAGDVGKEDEAFF. DNA for the CDR3: TGCAGCGTTGCTGGGGACGTCGGTAAAGAAGATGAAGCTTTCTTT.

In this sample, this clonotype turned up many times. J is TRBJ2-1 and V is TRBV3-1; D ambiguous. Trimming stripped 3 bases from V and 7 bases from J, with 10 bases between. Germline V lookup: CDR1 LGHDT, CDR2 YNNKEL (reference sequence). This CDR3 is built from 13 residues. CDR3 DNA: TGTGCCAGCAGCCAGCACCTTCTGAATGAGCAGTTCTTC. Its protein is CASSQHLLNEQFF.

At least ten counts were recorded for this clonotype. The chain links TRBV6-4 to TRBJ1-5; 8 bases align to TRBD1. From germline, CDR1 is MRHNA and CDR2 SNTAGT. J was trimmed by 5 bases and V by 7 bases; bases with no gene match: 4. The CDR3 extends over 13 amino acids. The CDR3 region has the DNA TGTGCCAGCACGGACAGGGAGCATCAGCCCCAGCATTTT. Translated, it gives CASTDREHQPQHF.

V gene TRBV12-3 or TRBV12-4 combines with J gene TRBJ2-7, with D unresolved. The length of the CDR3 is 14 residues. V was cut by 3 bases and J by 0 bases, with 9 bases left in between. For the CDR3, the DNA is TGTGCCAGCAGTTTGGGCGCACTCTCCTACGAGCAGTACTTC. Its protein is CASSLGALSYEQYF.

Ten or more counts support this clonotype. The V gene is TRBV2, the J gene TRBJ2-1, with D maybe TRBD2 (6 bases). CDR1 SNHLY and CDR2 FYNNEI come from the germline V gene. The CDR3 spans 14 residues. Trimming removed 5 bases from V and 7 bases from J, with 15 bases in between. Written as DNA, the CDR3 is TGTGCCAGCAGTCCTCCTAGCGCGGGGAATGAGCAGTTCTTC. Encoded protein: CASSPPSAGNEQFF.

This clonotype was seen many times. The V and J genes are TRBV11-2 and TRBJ2-2; TRBD1 aligns across 11 bases. In germline, CDR1 is SGHAT, CDR2 FQNNGV. The CDR3 totals 13 residues. J lost 6 bases, V lost 10 bases, and 4 bases had no gene match. The CDR3 nucleotides are TGTGCCACCGGACAGGGGGCCGCCGGGGAGCTGTTTTTT. Its translation is CATGQGAAGELFF.

At least ten counts were recorded for this clonotype. The chain is built from TRBV7-8 and TRBJ2-3, with 7 bases identical to TRBD2. This CDR3 comprises 15 residues. V gave up 3 bases and J gave up 1 base; unmatched junction bases: 4. Germline V gene sequence: CDR1 SGHVS, CDR2 FQNEAQ. CDR3 region: CASSFQRERTDTQYF. CDR3 nucleotides: TGTGCCAGCAGCTTCCAGCGGGAACGCACAGATACGCAGTATTTT.

The chain couples TRBV12-3 or TRBV12-4 to TRBJ2-7, with 8 bases lining up with TRBD1. The CDR3 length is 13 residues. V was clipped by 4 bases and J by 7 bases; unmatched bases: 6. This CDR3 is CASSSGQGEEQYF. Here the CDR3 DNA reads TGTGCCAGCAGTTCCGGACAGGGAGAGGAGCAGTACTTC.

This clonotype was observed at least ten times. This chain connects TRBV12-5 to TRBJ1-1; no definite D call. The V and J ends lost 7 bases and 1 base respectively, with 16 bases between them. The CDR3 consists of 15 residues. The germline gives CDR1 LGHNT, CDR2 FRNRAP. CDR3 amino acids: CASALVGIGNTEAFF. The DNA for the CDR3 is TGTGCTAGTGCCCTCGTAGGAATTGGGAACACTGAAGCTTTCTTT.

This clonotype has just a few counts. This chain connects TRBV7-3 to TRBJ2-4; no definite D call. Deletions cut 5 bases from V and 1 base from J, with 18 bases between. The CDR3 covers 17 residues. Germline V gene data show CDR1 as SGHTA and CDR2 as FQGTGA. The CDR3 coding sequence is TGTGCCAGCAGCCAAGAATCAGGAGAGAGGGCCAAAAACATTCAGTACTTC. Translated: CASSQESGERAKNIQYF.

The sample holds many counts of this clonotype. This sequence joins TRBV7-3 and TRBJ2-1; 10 bases agree with TRBD2. The germline V gene encodes CDR1 SGHTA and CDR2 FQGTGA. There are 13 residues in the CDR3. The junction had 2 bases not matched to a gene; V was cut back by 2 bases and J by 10 bases. The DNA of the CDR3 is TGTGCCAGCAGCTTAGGACTAGCGGAGGAGCAGTTCTTC. This codes for CASSLGLAEEQFF.

This clonotype was recorded a few times. The chain uses TRBV25-1 and TRBJ2-7; no reliable D call. The germline gives CDR1 MGHDK, CDR2 SYGVNS. Trimming left V 4 bases short and J 0 bases short, with 10 bases between. The CDR3 length is 14 residues. The CDR3 sequence is CASSATYSSYEQYF. CDR3 nucleotide sequence: TGTGCCAGCAGTGCGACTTATAGCTCCTACGAGCAGTACTTC.

This clonotype was recorded a few times. The chain is built from TRBV9 and TRBJ2-2, with D tentatively TRBD1 or TRBD2 (5 bases each). Trimming left V 4 bases short and J 1 base short, with 11 bases between. The germline V gene encodes CDR1 SGDLS and CDR2 YYNGEE. This CDR3 is built from 15 residues. In DNA form, the CDR3 reads TGTGCCAGCAGCCATGGGGGAGAGAACACCGGGGAGCTGTTTTTT. Amino acid sequence: CASSHGGENTGELFF.

This clonotype was found many times. J is TRBJ1-5 and V is TRBV3-1; D gene uncertain. Trimming stripped 4 bases from V and 3 bases from J, with 10 bases between. CDR1 and CDR2 from the germline V gene are LGHDT and YNNKEL (reference sequence). The CDR3 is made up of 14 amino acids. The CDR3 reads CASSPREVNQPQHF. CDR3 nucleotide sequence: TGTGCCAGCAGCCCCCGGGAGGTCAATCAGCCCCAGCATTTT. The whole variable domain, filled in from reference TRBV3-1 and TRBJ1-5, reads DTAVSQTPKYLVTQMGNDKSIKCEQNLGHDTMYWYKQDSKKFLKIMFSYNNKELIINETVPNRFSPKSPDKAHLNLHINSLELGDSAVYFCASSPREVNQPQHFGDGTRLSIL.

Details on this clonotype: A read error may be the cause here, since a much bigger clone is one base away. The rearrangement uses TRBV12-3 or TRBV12-4 and TRBJ2-7; D is undetermined. This CDR3 has 13 amino acids. CDR3 amino acids: CAGSFGEYEEQYF. The CDR3 nucleotides are TGTGCCGGCAGTTTTGGGGAATATGAGGAGCAGTACTTC.

This clonotype was counted at least ten times. The chain combines TRBV20-1 with TRBJ2-3; D gene unclear. This CDR3 contains 11 residues. V lost 6 bases and J lost 1, with 5 bases in between. Germline values: CDR1 DFQATT, CDR2 SNEGSKA (reference sequence). CDR3 in amino acids: CSASRTDTQYF. The CDR3, as DNA: TGCAGTGCCTCGCGCACAGATACGCAGTATTTT.

The V call is TRBV9, the J call TRBJ2-3; D remains ambiguous. V was cut by 0 bases and J by 2 bases, with 16 bases left in between. The CDR3 contains 17 residues. From germline, CDR1 is SGDLS and CDR2 YYNGEE. The CDR3 loop reads CASSVGFSRTDTDTQYF. The CDR3 DNA reads TGTGCCAGCAGCGTAGGTTTCTCGAGGACCGACACAGATACGCAGTATTTT.

Ten or more counts support this clonotype. The chain uses TRBV11-1 and TRBJ2-3; 7 nucleotides match TRBD1. Germline values: CDR1 SGHAT, CDR2 FQDESV (reference sequence). CDR3 length equals 15 residues. The ends lost 3 bases at V and 0 bases at J; junction bases unmatched: 3. The CDR3 nucleotides are TGTGCCAGCAGCTTTCGACAGGGTAGCACAGATACGCAGTATTTT. It codes for CASSFRQGSTDTQYF.

The chain links TRBV12-3 or TRBV12-4 to TRBJ2-5, with 7 bases lining up with TRBD2. The CDR3 contains 14 residues. Trimming took 6 bases from V and 4 from J; bases not matched to a gene: 8. CDR3 region: CASRSGLSAETQYF. CDR3 nucleotide sequence: TGTGCCAGCAGATCGGGACTATCAGCAGAGACCCAGTACTTC.

This clonotype was counted at least ten times. The gene calls are TRBV5-1 and TRBJ1-4; no clear D gene. The germline V gene has CDR1 SGHRS and CDR2 YFSETQ. The CDR3 spans 15 residues. With 0 bases removed from V and 4 bases from J, the gap between germline ends came to 10 bases. CDR3 nucleotides: TGCGCCAGCAGCTTGGGGGCGGAGAATAATGAAAAACTGTTTTTT. It encodes CASSLGAENNEKLFF.

This clonotype showed up just a few times. J is TRBJ1-2 and V is TRBV19; D possibly corresponds to TRBD1 (6 bases). V lost 6 bases and J 0 bases, leaving 17 bases between the germline ends. In germline, CDR1 is LNHDA, CDR2 SQIVND (reference sequence). This CDR3 is built from 16 residues. For the CDR3, the DNA is TGTGCCAGTAGCGTCTGGCCGGGACAAGCTAACTATGGCTACACCTTC. This encodes CASSVWPGQANYGYTF.

This clonotype turned up a few times. V is TRBV29-1 and J is TRBJ2-7; 9 nucleotides match TRBD1. J lost 3 bases, V lost 6 bases, and 18 bases had no gene match. The germline V gene encodes CDR1 SQVTM and CDR2 ANQGSEA. The CDR3 is 17 residues long. The CDR3 here is CSVIYHTGGGSNYEQYF. The CDR3 region has the DNA TGCAGCGTCATATACCATACAGGGGGCGGGAGCAACTACGAGCAGTACTTC.

The chain carries TRBV28 and TRBJ2-7; the D is unclear. This CDR3 comprises 15 residues. Between the trimmed V and J ends, which lost 5 bases and 3 bases, there was a span of 17 bases. Per the germline V gene, CDR1 is MDHEN and CDR2 is SYDVKM. CDR3 bases: TGTGCCAGCAGTCTCGATCCGACCATACACTACGAGCAGTACTTC. The encoded protein is CASSLDPTIHYEQYF.

As for this clonotype: With a much larger clone just one base away, this may be a read error. The rearrangement uses TRBV13 and TRBJ1-2, with 7 nucleotides matching TRBD1. This CDR3 comprises 16 residues. Germline V lookup: CDR1 PRHDT, CDR2 FYEKMQ (reference sequence). CDR3: CASSPRSSGQNCGYTF. DNA for the CDR3: TGTGCCAGCAGCCCGAGGTCCTCGGGACAGAACTGTGGCTACACCTTC.

This clonotype was observed at least ten times. The rearrangement joins TRBV5-1 to TRBJ2-1; TRBD1 aligns across 7 bases. Germline CDR1 and CDR2: SGHRS and YFSETQ. This CDR3 comprises 16 residues. V shed 0 bases, J shed 4 bases, and the junction held 7 bases outside the gene matches. The CDR3 DNA is TGCGCCAGCAGCTTGGCCCAGGGACAGAGTTACAATGAGCAGTTCTTC. The encoded protein is CASSLAQGQSYNEQFF.

This clonotype was counted a few times. The chain uses TRBV9 and TRBJ2-5; 9 bases line up with TRBD1. The germline CDR1 and CDR2 sequences are SGDLS and YYNGEE. The CDR3 loop spans 15 amino acids. The junction had 8 bases not matched to a gene; V was cut back by 3 bases and J by 5 bases. CDR3 DNA sequence: TGTGCCAGCAGCGCCTTGGGACAGGGCTGGGAGACCCAGTACTTC. Protein sequence: CASSALGQGWETQYF.

This clonotype was detected only a few times. The chain uses TRBV5-1 and TRBJ1-6, with 7 bases that match TRBD1. CDR1 and CDR2 (germline): SGHRS, YFSETQ. V shed 3 bases and J 8 bases; nucleotides not matched to a gene: 5. The CDR3 runs 14 residues. CDR3 coding DNA: TGCGCCAGCAGCTCCGGACAGGCTGATTCACCCCTCCACTTT. Its translation: CASSSGQADSPLHF.

This rearrangement joins TRBV12-3 or TRBV12-4 to TRBJ2-1, with TRBD1 as a possible D gene (6 bases). The CDR3 spans 17 residues. Trimming stripped 1 base from V and 0 bases from J, with 13 bases between. The CDR3 loop reads CASSLGLRGPSYNEQFF. CDR3 DNA: TGTGCCAGCAGTTTAGGTCTCAGGGGTCCCTCCTACAATGAGCAGTTCTTC.

The chain joins TRBV5-1 to TRBJ1-1, with no clear D. Germline CDR1 SGHRS, CDR2 YFSETQ. Trimming pared 4 bases from V and 5 bases from J, leaving 21 bases between. The CDR3 consists of 16 residues. The CDR3 loop is CASSIAGPQVGTEAFF. The CDR3 DNA reads as TGCGCCAGCAGCATCGCGGGCCCGCAAGTAGGTACTGAAGCTTTCTTT.

This clonotype was picked up many times. DNA of the CDR3: TGTGCCAGTCCCCAGAGCGGGAGGGCGAACACCGGGGAGCTGTTTTTT. It encodes CASPQSGRANTGELFF. The chain is built from TRBV28 and TRBJ2-2; TRBD2 matches at 10 bases. Trimming removed 9 bases from V and 0 bases from J; junction bases left unmatched: 7. This CDR3 has 16 residues. CDR1 and CDR2 (germline): MDHEN, SYDVKM.

A remark on this clonotype: A read error is possible here, since a much larger clone lies one base away. The chain is built from TRBV27 and TRBJ2-3; perhaps TRBD1 as D (7 bases). The germline CDR1 and CDR2 sequences are MNHEY and SMNVEV (reference sequence). Deletions cut 9 bases from V and 5 bases from J, with 15 bases between. The CDR3 is made up of 13 amino acids. For the CDR3, the DNA is TGTGCCAGTCAGGGGGGAGGCATAGATACGCAGTATTTT. It is translated as CASQGGGIDTQYF.

In DNA form, the CDR3 reads TGTGCCACCCACCGGGGCTCCTATAATTCACCCCTCCACTTT. It encodes CATHRGSYNSPLHF. This chain joins TRBV12-3 or TRBV12-4 and TRBJ1-6; D uncertain. The CDR3 spans 14 residues. V was pared by 10 bases and J by 0 bases, with 10 bases between.